One and the same sample provided the 30 T cell receptor beta chains below, sequenced in a study of blood T cell repertoires in COVID-19. TCRdb's table, derived via immunoSEQ multiplex PCR, lists solely in-frame clones and lacks some. The sample shows about 170,000 clones, 70% to 90% of them seen only once. What was sequenced was peripheral blood. The receptors come from a woman aged 55-69 years with COVID-19, enrolled during active disease.

V and J are TRBV24-1 and TRBJ2-5; 14 bases agree with TRBD2. Germline V gene lookup returns CDR1 KGHDR and CDR2 SFDVKD. This CDR3 is 16 amino acids long. The V segment lost 1 base and the J segment 4 bases; nucleotides outside the gene matches: 1. Here the CDR3 DNA reads TGTGCCACCAGTGATTTCGGGACTAGCGGGAGAGAGACCCAGTACTTC. Protein sequence: CATSDFGTSGRETQYF.

A word on this clone: Other DNA variants within this sample encode the same CDR3. The genes are TRBV24-1 and TRBJ1-4; D is perhaps TRBD1 (5 bases). This CDR3 has 12 residues. V was pared by 3 bases and J by 7 bases, with 5 bases between. CDR1 is KGHDR and CDR2 is SFDVKD in the germline V gene. CDR3 sequence: CATSDRGEKLFF. As DNA, the CDR3 is TGTGCCACCAGTGATAGGGGTGAAAAACTGTTTTTT.

The gene calls are TRBV4-1 and TRBJ1-5; D uncertain. The CDR3 runs 13 residues. Germline lookup yields CDR1 MGHRA and CDR2 YSYEKL. V was shortened by 1 base and J by 5 bases, with 6 bases between the two germline ends. CDR3 in DNA: TGCGCCAGCAGCCAAGGGAGGGATCAGCCCCAGCATTTT. As protein: CASSQGRDQPQHF.

This chain joins TRBV7-9 and TRBJ1-2; 8 bases fit TRBD1. The CDR3 is made up of 14 amino acids. V gave up 5 bases and J gave up 8 bases; unmatched junction bases: 10. Germline CDR1 SEHNR, CDR2 FQNEAQ (reference sequence). The CDR3 bases are TGTGCCAGCAGCCTCATTGCAGGGGGCAGAGGCTACACCTTC. It encodes CASSLIAGGRGYTF.

The chain is built from TRBV24-1 and TRBJ2-2; the D gene is possibly TRBD1 (6 bases). Trimming took 3 bases from V and 11 from J, leaving 15 bases between them. The CDR3 spans 14 residues. CDR1 and CDR2 (germline): KGHDR, SFDVKD. As DNA, the CDR3 is TGTGCCACCAGTGATCCAATTCAGGGGAGAGAGCTGTTTTTT. Its translation is CATSDPIQGRELFF.

V usage is TRBV7-2 and J usage is TRBJ1-1, with no clear D. CDR3 size: 13 residues. The germline CDR1 and CDR2 sequences are SGHTA and FQGNSA. V was trimmed by 5 bases and J by 4 bases, leaving 11 bases between them. CDR3 in amino acids: CASSEKPGTEAFF. CDR3 sequence (DNA): TGTGCCAGCAGCGAAAAACCCGGCACTGAAGCTTTCTTT.

This clone was recorded once. A junction end diverges from the germline sequence, so it may reflect a read error. The chain couples TRBV5-4 to TRBJ1-2; 9 bases line up with TRBD1. Germline V gives CDR1 SGHNT, CDR2 YYREEE (reference sequence). The CDR3 consists of 13 residues. This chain's CDR3 is CASSTGQGYDYTF. CDR3 DNA: TGTGCCAGCAGCACGGGACAGGGTTATGACTACACCTTC.

This sequence joins TRBV2 and TRBJ1-2, with D possibly TRBD1 on 6 matching bases. The CDR3 loop spans 16 amino acids. Germline V gene sequence: CDR1 SNHLY, CDR2 FYNNEI. The V end was cut by 7 bases, the J end by 4 bases, with 22 bases between. In DNA, the CDR3 is TGTGCCAGCACCTTAGACGGGGGGGGCCCTCTCTATGGCTACACCTTC. Its translation is CASTLDGGGPLYGYTF. Supplemented by reference TRBV2 and TRBJ1-2, the full variable domain reads EPEVTQTPSHQVTQMGQEVILRCVPISNHLYFYWYRQILGQKVEFLVSFYNNEISEKSEIFDDQFSVERPDGSNFTLKIRSTKLEDSAMYFCASTLDGGGPLYGYTFGSGTRLTVV.

The gene calls are TRBV27 and TRBJ2-7; 8 nucleotides match TRBD2. With 6 bases clipped from V and 2 bases from J, the junction kept 6 bases outside the gene matches. CDR3 length equals 14 residues. The germline V gene has CDR1 MNHEY and CDR2 SMNVEV (reference sequence). This chain's CDR3 is CASRLTSGAYEQYF. CDR3 bases: TGTGCCAGCAGGCTTACTAGCGGAGCCTACGAGCAGTACTTC.

The V and J genes are TRBV15 and TRBJ2-7; D remains unclear. This CDR3 is 16 amino acids long. Trimming took 0 bases from V and 6 from J, leaving 18 bases between them. Germline V lookup: CDR1 LNHNV, CDR2 YYDKDF (reference sequence). CDR3 bases: TGTGCCACCAGCAGAGATCTGGGCCGGAACCACCGCGAGCAGTACTTC. This codes for CATSRDLGRNHREQYF.

The chain uses TRBV11-3 and TRBJ1-3; D is unresolved. The V gene lost 4 bases and the J gene lost 1 base, with 11 bases spanning the gap. Germline V gene data show CDR1 as SGHNT and CDR2 as YENEEA. This CDR3 contains 15 residues. The CDR3 loop is CASSSPGVSGNTIYF. The CDR3 region has the DNA TGTGCCAGCAGCTCCCCCGGGGTTTCTGGAAACACCATATATTTT.

The chain uses TRBV19 and TRBJ1-2, with D maybe TRBD1 (5 bases). The CDR3 is 14 amino acids. Deletions cut 5 bases from V and 10 bases from J, with 20 bases between. Germline V gene sequence: CDR1 LNHDA, CDR2 SQIVND (reference sequence). In DNA form, the CDR3 reads TGTGCCAGTAGTCCACAGCGGGACCTGCCTGTCTACACCTTC. Encoded protein: CASSPQRDLPVYTF.

Only one count was recorded for this clone. The genes are TRBV6-2 or TRBV6-3 and TRBJ1-2; 11 positions agree with TRBD1. The CDR3 has 15 residues. V trimming: 5 bases; J trimming: 4 bases; junction bases outside the gene matches: 6. Per the germline V gene, CDR1 is MNHEY and CDR2 is SVGEGT. CDR3 DNA sequence: TGTGCCAGCAGTCGGACAGGGGGCGCCGGCTATGGCTACACCTTC. It yields the protein CASSRTGGAGYGYTF.

V gene TRBV27 combines with J gene TRBJ2-1; TRBD2 might be the D (5 bases). CDR3 length: 18 residues. Germline lookup yields CDR1 MNHEY and CDR2 SMNVEV (reference sequence). V shed 3 bases and J shed 7 bases, with 25 bases lying between them. CDR3 region: CASSLELGGLHPLNEQFF. The CDR3 nucleotides are TGTGCCAGCAGTTTGGAATTAGGAGGCCTACATCCTTTGAATGAGCAGTTCTTC.

The rearrangement uses TRBV19 and TRBJ2-7; D may be TRBD1 (5 bases). Per germline, CDR1 LNHDA and CDR2 SQIVND (reference sequence). This CDR3 is 13 amino acids long. Trimming left V 4 bases short and J 2 bases short, with 9 bases between. The CDR3 DNA is TGTGCCAGTAGTAGCGACAGTCCCTACGAGCAGTACTTC. Protein sequence: CASSSDSPYEQYF.

This clone occurred once. The V and J genes are TRBV9 and TRBJ2-5, with 13 nucleotides matching TRBD2. The CDR3 totals 16 residues. Germline assignment: CDR1 SGDLS and CDR2 YYNGEE. V lost 3 bases, J lost 2 bases, and 4 bases stayed unmatched. CDR3 amino acids: CASSARLAGGQETQYF. CDR3 DNA: TGTGCCAGCAGCGCCCGACTAGCGGGAGGACAAGAGACCCAGTACTTC.

This chain links TRBV7-9 with TRBJ1-1; a weak D match, TRBD1 (6 bases). From germline, CDR1 is SEHNR and CDR2 FQNEAQ (reference sequence). V was trimmed by 5 bases and J by 5 bases, leaving 12 bases between them. CDR3 length: 13 amino acids. The CDR3 nucleotides read TGTGCCAGCAGCCCGGGGGGCGGGACTGAAGCTTTCTTT. Translating gives CASSPGGGTEAFF.

The chain couples TRBV6-2 or TRBV6-3 to TRBJ2-1; TRBD1 agrees at 7 bases. The CDR3 is 13 residues long. Germline lookup yields CDR1 MNHEY and CDR2 SVGEGT. Unmatched junction bases numbered 3, after V lost 2 bases and J lost 8 bases. The CDR3 DNA reads as TGTGCCAGCAGTTACGGAACAGGGGATGAGCAGTTCTTC. This gives the protein CASSYGTGDEQFF.

This clone was observed a single time. The chain carries TRBV9 and TRBJ1-2; D unclear. CDR3 length: 14 amino acids. The germline V and J ends were trimmed by 0 bases and 5 bases, with 11 bases remaining between them. Germline CDR1 is SGDLS and CDR2 is YYNGEE. The CDR3 loop is CASSVGGLSYGYTF. In DNA, the CDR3 is TGTGCCAGCAGCGTAGGCGGCCTAAGTTATGGCTACACCTTC. The entire variable domain, with the rest obtained from reference TRBV9 and TRBJ1-2, is as follows: DSGVTQTPKHLITATGQRVTLRCSPRSGDLSVYWYQQSLDQGLQFLIQYYNGEERAKGNILERFSAQQFPDLHSELNLSSLELGDSALYFCASSVGGLSYGYTFGSGTRLTVV.

The chain couples TRBV10-3 to TRBJ2-7; 8 bases agree with TRBD2. The CDR3 spans 14 residues. Germline CDR1 reads ENHRY; CDR2 reads SYGVKD. V dropped 3 bases and J dropped 7; count of bases not matched to a gene: 8. The CDR3 spells CAISDAGRAGEQYF. The CDR3 DNA follows: TGTGCCATCAGTGACGCCGGGAGGGCGGGAGAGCAGTACTTC.

The genes are TRBV11-3 and TRBJ2-7, with 9 bases lining up with TRBD1. Trimming cost V 3 bases and J 5 bases; bases outside gene matches: 5. The length of the CDR3 is 14 residues. Germline values: CDR1 SGHNT, CDR2 YENEEA. The CDR3 loop is CASSFDRGIDEQYF. CDR3 nucleotide sequence: TGTGCCAGCAGCTTCGACAGGGGGATCGACGAGCAGTACTTC.

The chain combines TRBV5-4 with TRBJ2-1; D uncertain. This CDR3 spans 15 amino acids. Germline-derived CDR1 and CDR2 are SGHNT and YYREEE (reference sequence). V was pared by 5 bases and J by 4 bases, with 16 bases between. The CDR3 DNA follows: TGTGCCAGCAGTCCCCAAACGGAGAGTTACAATGAGCAGTTCTTC. Translating it yields CASSPQTESYNEQFF. Variable domain in full (rest from reference TRBV5-4 and TRBJ2-1): ETGVTQSPTHLIKTRGQQVTLRCSSQSGHNTVSWYQQALGQGPQFIFQYYREEENGRGNFPPRFSGLQFPNYSSELNVNALELDDSALYLCASSPQTESYNEQFFGPGTRLTVL.

This clone occurred once. The chain links TRBV12-3 or TRBV12-4 to TRBJ2-5; D is unclear. Between the trimmed V and J ends, which lost 2 bases and 5 bases, there was a span of 6 bases. This CDR3 has 12 residues. This CDR3 is CASSLTSETQYF. For the CDR3, the DNA is TGTGCCAGCAGTTTAACATCTGAGACCCAGTACTTC.

The chain uses TRBV11-2 and TRBJ1-2, with D tentatively TRBD1 (5 bases). V was shortened by 4 bases and J by 8 bases, with 17 bases between the two germline ends. Germline loops: CDR1 SGHAT, CDR2 FQNNGV. The CDR3 extends over 14 amino acids. This CDR3 reads CASSYLDSTRGYTF. The CDR3 DNA sequence: TGTGCCAGCAGCTATCTCGACAGTACCCGGGGCTACACCTTC.

The J gene is TRBJ1-2, the V gene TRBV6-5, with 11 positions matching TRBD1. Germline V gives CDR1 MNHEY, CDR2 SVGAGI. The CDR3 has 13 amino acids. With 10 bases clipped from V and 7 bases from J, the junction kept 8 bases outside the gene matches. CDR3 in DNA: TGTGCCACTCTGGACAGGGGGCTGATTGGCTACACCTTC. It encodes CATLDRGLIGYTF.

The V gene is TRBV9, the J gene TRBJ2-2; 8 nucleotides line up with TRBD1. The CDR3 is 17 amino acids. The V gene end was trimmed by 4 bases and the J gene end by 4 bases; junction bases not matched to a gene: 12. Germline assignment: CDR1 SGDLS and CDR2 YYNGEE. DNA for the CDR3: TGTGCCAGCAGCTTCGCCGGGACAGGAGACTTCACCGGGGAGCTGTTTTTT. Translating gives CASSFAGTGDFTGELFF. Drawing the rest from reference TRBV9 and TRBJ2-2, the complete variable domain is DSGVTQTPKHLITATGQRVTLRCSPRSGDLSVYWYQQSLDQGLQFLIQYYNGEERAKGNILERFSAQQFPDLHSELNLSSLELGDSALYFCASSFAGTGDFTGELFFGEGSRLTVL.

J is TRBJ1-4 and V is TRBV6-6; 8 nucleotides agree with TRBD1. CDR3 length equals 15 residues. The trim removed 0 bases at V and 8 bases at J, leaving 5 bases unmatched. Germline V CDR1 and CDR2: MNHNY, SVGAGI (reference sequence). The CDR3 loop reads CASSYSDRVGEKLFF. The CDR3 DNA follows: TGTGCCAGCAGTTACTCGGACAGGGTAGGGGAAAAACTGTTTTTT.

The genes are TRBV30 and TRBJ2-5; 10 bases line up with TRBD2. The V and J ends lost 4 bases and 7 bases, in that order; junction bases with no gene match: 9. The CDR3 contains 14 residues. Per germline, CDR1 GTSNPN and CDR2 SVGIG (reference sequence). The CDR3 region is CAWNSGRASRTQYF. In DNA form, the CDR3 reads TGTGCCTGGAACAGCGGGAGGGCCTCTAGGACCCAGTACTTC.

The chain recombines TRBV30 with TRBJ1-2; 11 positions match TRBD1. The CDR3 loop spans 14 amino acids. J was trimmed by 7 bases and V by 2 bases; bases with no gene match: 6. CDR1 GTSNPN and CDR2 SVGIG come from the germline V gene (reference sequence). CDR3 DNA: TGTGCCTGGAGTCTCGGACAGGGGGCGCGTGGCTACACCTTC. The encoded protein is CAWSLGQGARGYTF.

The V and J genes are TRBV6-5 and TRBJ2-4; no reliable D call. Germline V lookup: CDR1 MNHEY, CDR2 SVGAGI. Trimming shortened V by 8 bases and J by 10 bases, and 18 bases separated the two germline ends. The CDR3 is 13 residues long. The CDR3 nucleotides read TGTGCCAGCCGGCAGGCAGTAGGTTGGATTCAGTACTTC. Its translation: CASRQAVGWIQYF.